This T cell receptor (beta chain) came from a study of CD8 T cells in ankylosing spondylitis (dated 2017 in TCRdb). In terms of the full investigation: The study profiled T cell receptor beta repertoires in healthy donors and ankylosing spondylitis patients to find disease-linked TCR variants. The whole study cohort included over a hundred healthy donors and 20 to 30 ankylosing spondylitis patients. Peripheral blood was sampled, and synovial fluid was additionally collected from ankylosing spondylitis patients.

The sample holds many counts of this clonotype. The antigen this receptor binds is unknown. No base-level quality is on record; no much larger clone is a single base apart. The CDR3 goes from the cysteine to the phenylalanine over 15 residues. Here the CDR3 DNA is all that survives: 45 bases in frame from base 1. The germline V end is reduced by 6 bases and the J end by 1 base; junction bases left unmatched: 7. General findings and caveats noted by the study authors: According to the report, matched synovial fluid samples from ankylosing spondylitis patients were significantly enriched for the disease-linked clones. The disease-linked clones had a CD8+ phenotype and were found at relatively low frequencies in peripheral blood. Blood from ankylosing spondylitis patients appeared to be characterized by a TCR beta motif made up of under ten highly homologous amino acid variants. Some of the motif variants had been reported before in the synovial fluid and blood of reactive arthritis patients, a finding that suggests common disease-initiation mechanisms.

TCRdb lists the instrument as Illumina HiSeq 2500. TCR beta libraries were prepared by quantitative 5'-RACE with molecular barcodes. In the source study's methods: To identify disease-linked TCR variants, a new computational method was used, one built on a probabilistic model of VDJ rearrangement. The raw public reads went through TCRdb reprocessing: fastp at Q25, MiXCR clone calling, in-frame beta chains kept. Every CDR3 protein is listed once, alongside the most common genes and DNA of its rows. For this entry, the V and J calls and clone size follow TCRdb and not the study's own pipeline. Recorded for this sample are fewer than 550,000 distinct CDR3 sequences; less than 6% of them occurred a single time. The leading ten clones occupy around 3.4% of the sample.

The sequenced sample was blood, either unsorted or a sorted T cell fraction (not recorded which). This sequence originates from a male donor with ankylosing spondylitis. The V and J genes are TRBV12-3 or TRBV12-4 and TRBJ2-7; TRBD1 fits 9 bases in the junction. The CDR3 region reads CASSPDRGTSYEQYF. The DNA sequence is TGTGCCAGCAGCCCCGACAGGGGGACGTCCTACGAGCAGTACTTC.